This TCR beta chain was recovered during a study of cytomegalovirus exposure and HLA in healthy donors. Study-wide results and caveats: Highly shared variants forming one cluster were likely a sequencing artifact. The listing of 160 or so TCR beta chains classed them as cytomegalovirus-associated. TCR beta V- and J-gene trimming was later associated with a missense DCLRE1C variant.

With regard to this clone: The antigen is not known.

Germline CDR1 is LNHDA and CDR2 is SQIVND (reference sequence). The CDR3 consists of 15 residues. The V gene lost 8 bases and the J gene lost 5 bases, with 19 bases spanning the gap. Donors showed nominal health when sampled, although they likely had unrecorded immune exposures. PCR was performed using 60 Vbeta and 13 Jbeta primers. Sequencing was performed with immunoSEQ multiplex PCR; in TCRdb, only in-frame clones are kept and a portion is missing. The repertoire has about 110,000 clones, less than 80% of them found once; the top ten carry approximately 3.7%. J is TRBJ1-5 and V is TRBV19, with a weak D call TRBD1 (5 bases). Sequencing used PBMCs. The sequence was collected from a man between 60 and 75 years old in good health and CMV-seronegative. This CDR3 reads CASGRGGVPDQPQHF. CDR3 in DNA: TGTGCCAGTGGACGGGGGGGGGTTCCGGATCAGCCCCAGCATTTT.